This passage covers 27 T cell receptor beta chains from one sample sequenced in a study of blood T cell repertoires in COVID-19. Using immunoSEQ multiplex PCR, the repertoire was profiled, and TCRdb retains in-frame clones only, with some absent. The table lists 200,000 to 250,000 clones, approximately 90% of them singletons. Input material: peripheral blood. The receptors derive from a young man with acute or convalescent COVID-19.

This sequence joins TRBV3-1 (or the pseudogene TRBV3-2) and TRBJ1-5; unclear D gene. CDR1 and CDR2 from the germline V gene are LGHDT and YNNKEL (reference sequence). The CDR3 extends over 14 amino acids. Trimming stripped 0 bases from V and 4 bases from J, with 7 bases between. The chain's CDR3 is CASSQEIENQPQHF. The CDR3 DNA reads as TGTGCCAGCAGCCAAGAAATAGAGAATCAGCCCCAGCATTTT.

This chain uses TRBV28 with TRBJ2-7; D may be TRBD2 (5 bases). This CDR3 region has 12 residues. Germline CDR1 and CDR2: MDHEN and SYDVKM. Deletions cut 7 bases from V and 3 bases from J, with 10 bases between. The CDR3 DNA reads TGTGCCAGCACTGAGGGAGTCTACGAGCAGTACTTC. Protein product: CASTEGVYEQYF. Full variable domain (missing parts from reference TRBV28 and TRBJ2-7): DVKVTQSSRYLVKRTGEKVFLECVQDMDHENMFWYRQDPGLGLRLIYFSYDVKMKEKGDIPEGYSVSREKKERFSLILESASTNQTSMYLCASTEGVYEQYFGPGTRLTVT.

CDR3 nucleotides: TGCGCCAGCAGCCAAGATGACGGCGGAACCTACAATGAGCAGTTCTTC. Protein: CASSQDDGGTYNEQFF. This sequence joins TRBV4-1 and TRBJ2-1; D remains unclear. Germline V lookup: CDR1 MGHRA, CDR2 YSYEKL. The CDR3 runs to 16 residues. Trimming left V 0 bases short and J 2 bases short, with 11 bases between.

The chain uses TRBV10-3 and TRBJ1-1, with D tentatively TRBD1 (6 bases). Trimming removed 0 bases from V and 5 bases from J, with 10 bases in between. CDR1 is ENHRY and CDR2 is SYGVKD in the germline V gene. The CDR3 spans 14 residues. The CDR3: CAISESGGRTEAFF. The CDR3 DNA reads as TGTGCCATCAGTGAGTCGGGGGGGCGGACTGAAGCTTTCTTT.

The chain uses TRBV5-1 and TRBJ1-2; perhaps TRBD1 as D (6 bases). Germline-derived CDR1 and CDR2 are SGHRS and YFSETQ. The CDR3 spans 14 residues. V was trimmed by 5 bases and J by 3 bases, leaving 14 bases between them. In DNA, the CDR3 is TGCGCCAGCAGAATATCACAGGGAGACTATGGCTACACCTTC. It is translated as CASRISQGDYGYTF.

This clone came up once. This chain joins TRBV27 and TRBJ2-7; tentative D call: TRBD2 (6 bases). Germline V gene lookup returns CDR1 MNHEY and CDR2 SMNVEV (reference sequence). The CDR3 covers 15 residues. V was cut by 3 bases and J by 0 bases, with 12 bases left in between. CDR3 sequence: CASSFSGGFSYEQYF. DNA for the CDR3: TGTGCCAGCAGTTTCTCCGGGGGATTCTCCTACGAGCAGTACTTC.

The J gene is TRBJ1-2, the V gene TRBV28, with TRBD1 matching 8 bases. Germline trimming cut 7 bases from V and 6 bases from J; bases unmatched to any gene: 13. The CDR3 totals 15 residues. CDR1 and CDR2 (germline): MDHEN, SYDVKM. The CDR3 nucleotides read TGTGCCAGCACCAAAACGGACAGGGCACGCCATGGCTACACCTTC. Its protein product is CASTKTDRARHGYTF.

The V gene is TRBV12-3 or TRBV12-4, the J gene TRBJ2-7, with D unclear. The CDR3 spans 13 residues. V was shortened by 5 bases and J by 4 bases, with 12 bases between the two germline ends. DNA for the CDR3: TGTGCCAGCAGTCATACCGAGATATACGAGCAGTACTTC. It translates to CASSHTEIYEQYF.

The chain carries TRBV28 and TRBJ2-1; TRBD2 matches at 7 bases. V shed 8 bases and J 2 bases; nucleotides not matched to a gene: 3. Per germline, CDR1 MDHEN and CDR2 SYDVKM. The CDR3 sequence is 13 residues long. DNA of the CDR3: TGTGCCAGCGGCCTAGCGGCCTACAATGAGCAGTTCTTC. It translates to CASGLAAYNEQFF.

As concerns this clone: Relative to the germline gene, one junction end is altered; a read error may explain this. This rearrangement joins TRBV9 to TRBJ2-1, with 16 bases lining up with TRBD2. The CDR3 extends over 17 amino acids. Germline V CDR1 and CDR2: SGDLS, YYNGEE. The CDR3 protein is CASSLGTSGRAYNEQFF. In DNA, the CDR3 is TGTGCCAGCAGCCTCGGGACTAGCGGGAGGGCCTATAATGAGCAGTTCTTC.

This rearrangement joins TRBV4-1 to TRBJ2-1; 9 bases line up with TRBD2. CDR1 and CDR2 from the germline V gene are MGHRA and YSYEKL. Unmatched junction bases numbered 6, after V lost 0 bases and J lost 0 bases. This CDR3 spans 18 amino acids. The CDR3: CASSQDLGTSSSYNEQFF. The CDR3 coding sequence is TGCGCCAGCAGCCAAGATCTCGGGACTAGCAGCTCCTACAATGAGCAGTTCTTC.

CDR3 region: CASSVGQGAAKGYTF. The CDR3 DNA reads as TGTGCCAGCAGCGTGGGACAGGGGGCAGCGAAAGGCTACACCTTC. V gene TRBV9 combines with J gene TRBJ1-2; TRBD1 matches at 12 bases. This CDR3 has 15 amino acids. Germline V gene data show CDR1 as SGDLS and CDR2 as YYNGEE. V shed 2 bases and J 8 bases; nucleotides not matched to a gene: 7.

This chain links TRBV3-1 (or the pseudogene TRBV3-2) with TRBJ1-2; a weak D match, TRBD1 (6 bases). Trimming took off 0 bases at V and 8 bases at J, with 16 bases between the two ends. The CDR3 runs to 15 residues. Germline lookup yields CDR1 LGHDT and CDR2 YNNKEL (reference sequence). This CDR3 reads CASSQDTGKSRGYTF. In nucleotides, the CDR3 is TGTGCCAGCAGCCAAGATACAGGGAAATCTCGAGGCTACACCTTC.

The V call is TRBV28, the J call TRBJ1-1; TRBD1 might be the D (5 bases). This CDR3 comprises 17 residues. Trimming removed 6 bases from V and 3 bases from J, with 23 bases in between. CDR1 and CDR2 from the germline V gene are MDHEN and SYDVKM. CDR3 in amino acids: CASSIYPGGLGDTEAFF. The CDR3 nucleotides are TGTGCCAGCAGCATCTACCCGGGGGGGTTGGGGGACACTGAAGCTTTCTTT.

The gene calls are TRBV30 and TRBJ2-7, with TRBD1 identical over 7 bases. There are 15 residues in the CDR3. Germline CDR1 and CDR2: GTSNPN and SVGIG (reference sequence). The junction had 10 bases not matched to a gene; V was cut back by 1 base and J by 4 bases. This CDR3 reads CAWSGIRTGTYEQYF. The CDR3 DNA reads as TGTGCCTGGAGTGGAATAAGGACAGGTACTTACGAGCAGTACTTC.

V and J are TRBV18 and TRBJ2-1; TRBD2 agrees at 9 bases. Germline lookup yields CDR1 KGHSH and CDR2 LQKENI. V lost 4 bases and J lost 7; bases outside the gene matches: 11. The CDR3 totals 16 residues. CDR3 DNA: TGTGCCAGCTCACTTTTCAGTCTAGCGGGGTCTAATGAGCAGTTCTTC. Its protein product is CASSLFSLAGSNEQFF. Supplemented by reference TRBV18 and TRBJ2-1, the full variable domain reads NAGVMQNPRHLVRRRGQEARLRCSPMKGHSHVYWYRQLPEEGLKFMVYLQKENIIDESGMPKERFSAEFPKEGPSILRIQQVVRGDSAAYFCASSLFSLAGSNEQFFGPGTRLTVL.

The chain carries TRBV2 and TRBJ1-4, with D possibly matching TRBD1 (5 bases). V shed 6 bases and J shed 8 bases, with 10 bases lying between them. This CDR3 is 12 amino acids long. From germline, CDR1 is SNHLY and CDR2 FYNNEI. The CDR3 reads CASRRTGEKLFF. The CDR3 DNA reads as TGTGCCAGCAGAAGAACAGGAGAAAAACTGTTTTTT. The full variable domain, its missing parts supplied by reference TRBV2 and TRBJ1-4, is EPEVTQTPSHQVTQMGQEVILRCVPISNHLYFYWYRQILGQKVEFLVSFYNNEISEKSEIFDDQFSVERPDGSNFTLKIRSTKLEDSAMYFCASRRTGEKLFFGSGTQLSVL.

V is TRBV5-1 and J is TRBJ2-3; 8 nucleotides align to TRBD1. J gave up 0 bases and V 4 bases, and 7 bases lay outside the gene matches. Germline V gene sequence: CDR1 SGHRS, CDR2 YFSETQ. The CDR3 has 16 amino acids. The CDR3 DNA follows: TGCGCCAGCAGCCCCACAGGGGGAATTAGCACAGATACGCAGTATTTT. Amino acids: CASSPTGGISTDTQYF.

This chain connects TRBV30 to TRBJ1-5; D gene unclear. CDR1 GTSNPN and CDR2 SVGIG come from the germline V gene (reference sequence). CDR3 size: 15 residues. V lost 4 bases and J 0 bases, leaving 13 bases between the germline ends. The CDR3 DNA sequence: TGTGCCTGGAACGCAGGCCCCTATAGCAATCAGCCCCAGCATTTT. As protein: CAWNAGPYSNQPQHF.

This clone was seen only once. The chain combines TRBV3-1 (or the pseudogene TRBV3-2) with TRBJ2-4; 12 positions agree with TRBD2. The germline gives CDR1 LGHDT, CDR2 YNNKEL (reference sequence). After removal of 6 bases from V and 6 bases from J, the junction contained 3 bases not matched to a gene. The CDR3 is made up of 14 amino acids. CDR3 region: CASRLAGGINIQYF. CDR3 bases: TGTGCCAGCAGACTAGCGGGGGGAATAAACATTCAGTACTTC.

V gene TRBV19 combines with J gene TRBJ2-2, with D possibly being TRBD2 (6 bases). V shed 4 bases and J shed 4 bases, with 37 bases lying between them. Looked up from germline, CDR1 is LNHDA and CDR2 is SQIVND (reference sequence). The CDR3 is made up of 23 amino acids. CDR3 amino acids: CASSSSNRIYPPRGSKATGELFF. CDR3 in DNA: TGTGCCAGTAGTAGCTCAAACCGAATTTACCCCCCCCGGGGGTCTAAGGCCACCGGGGAGCTGTTTTTT.

The rearrangement links TRBV10-3 to TRBJ2-1; TRBD2 agrees at 8 bases. This CDR3 is built from 15 residues. Germline V CDR1 and CDR2: ENHRY, SYGVKD. The trim removed 6 bases at V and 4 bases at J, leaving 8 bases unmatched. CDR3 DNA sequence: TGTGCCATCAGCCCAACTAGCGGAGTTTACAATGAGCAGTTCTTC. It encodes CAISPTSGVYNEQFF.

V is TRBV6-6 and J is TRBJ1-2; tentative D call: TRBD1 (5 bases). The germline V gene encodes CDR1 MNHNY and CDR2 SVGAGI (reference sequence). This CDR3 has 13 amino acids. V was cut by 7 bases and J by 6 bases, with 15 bases left in between. This CDR3 reads CASKVDGGDGYTF. CDR3 coding DNA: TGTGCCAGCAAGGTGGACGGGGGTGATGGCTACACCTTC.

The rearrangement joins TRBV6-5 to TRBJ1-5, with TRBD1 matching 7 bases. Germline V gene lookup returns CDR1 MNHEY and CDR2 SVGAGI. The CDR3 is made up of 13 amino acids. J gave up 2 bases and V 8 bases, and 3 bases lay outside the gene matches. The CDR3 region has the DNA TGTGCCAGCGATGACAGGGGCAATCAGCCCCAGCATTTT. Amino acids: CASDDRGNQPQHF.

The V call is TRBV28, the J call TRBJ2-3; tentative D call: TRBD2 (6 bases). V dropped 3 bases and J dropped 0 bases, with 10 bases sitting between them. Germline-derived CDR1 and CDR2 are MDHEN and SYDVKM. CDR3 length equals 15 residues. The CDR3 loop reads CASSLVGRSTDTQYF. CDR3 nucleotide sequence: TGTGCCAGCAGTTTGGTGGGGAGGAGCACAGATACGCAGTATTTT.

This clone was counted only a few times. The V and J genes are TRBV19 and TRBJ2-7; the match to TRBD1 covers 9 bases. The trim removed 10 bases at V and 3 bases at J, leaving 13 bases unmatched. The CDR3 sequence is 15 residues long. CDR1 is LNHDA and CDR2 is SQIVND in the germline V gene (reference sequence). Here the CDR3 reads CAIPKPGQGDYEQYF. The DNA of the CDR3 is TGTGCCATCCCAAAACCGGGACAGGGAGACTACGAGCAGTACTTC.

J is TRBJ2-7 and V is TRBV28, with D maybe TRBD2 (5 bases). Germline V lookup: CDR1 MDHEN, CDR2 SYDVKM. V was trimmed by 5 bases and J by 2 bases, leaving 13 bases between them. There are 14 residues in the CDR3. DNA of the CDR3: TGTGCCAGCAGTACACTTTTCGGGGCCTACGAGCAGTACTTC. Its protein product is CASSTLFGAYEQYF.